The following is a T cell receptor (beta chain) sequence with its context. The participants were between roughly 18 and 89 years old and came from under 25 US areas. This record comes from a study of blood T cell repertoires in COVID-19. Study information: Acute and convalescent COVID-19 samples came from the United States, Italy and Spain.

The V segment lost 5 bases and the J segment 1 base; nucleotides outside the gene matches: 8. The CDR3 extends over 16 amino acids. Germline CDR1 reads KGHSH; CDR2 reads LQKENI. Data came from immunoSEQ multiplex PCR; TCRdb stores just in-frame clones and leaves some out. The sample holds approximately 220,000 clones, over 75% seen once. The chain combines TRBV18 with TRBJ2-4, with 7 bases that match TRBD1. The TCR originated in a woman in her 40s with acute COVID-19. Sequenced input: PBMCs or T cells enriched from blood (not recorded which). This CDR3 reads CASSTTGTFAKNIQYF. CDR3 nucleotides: TGTGCCAGCTCAACGACAGGGACGTTTGCCAAAAACATTCAGTACTTC. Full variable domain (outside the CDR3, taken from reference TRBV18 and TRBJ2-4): NAGVMQNPRHLVRRRGQEARLRCSPMKGHSHVYWYRQLPEEGLKFMVYLQKENIIDESGMPKERFSAEFPKEGPSILRIQQVVRGDSAAYFCASSTTGTFAKNIQYFGAGTRLSVL.